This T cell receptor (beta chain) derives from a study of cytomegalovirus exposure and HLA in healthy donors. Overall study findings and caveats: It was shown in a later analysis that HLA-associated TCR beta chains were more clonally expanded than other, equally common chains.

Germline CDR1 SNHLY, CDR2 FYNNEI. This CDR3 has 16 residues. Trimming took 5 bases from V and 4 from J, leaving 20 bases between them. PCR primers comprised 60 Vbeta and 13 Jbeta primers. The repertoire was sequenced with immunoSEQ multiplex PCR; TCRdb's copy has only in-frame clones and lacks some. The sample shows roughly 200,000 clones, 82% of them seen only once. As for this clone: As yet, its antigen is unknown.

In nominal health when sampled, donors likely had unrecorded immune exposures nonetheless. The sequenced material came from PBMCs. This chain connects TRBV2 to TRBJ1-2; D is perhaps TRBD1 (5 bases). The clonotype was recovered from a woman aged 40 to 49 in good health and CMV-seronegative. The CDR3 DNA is TGTGCCAGCAGTTACCTGGGGGATACAGCGGGCTATGGCTACACCTTC. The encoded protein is CASSYLGDTAGYGYTF.